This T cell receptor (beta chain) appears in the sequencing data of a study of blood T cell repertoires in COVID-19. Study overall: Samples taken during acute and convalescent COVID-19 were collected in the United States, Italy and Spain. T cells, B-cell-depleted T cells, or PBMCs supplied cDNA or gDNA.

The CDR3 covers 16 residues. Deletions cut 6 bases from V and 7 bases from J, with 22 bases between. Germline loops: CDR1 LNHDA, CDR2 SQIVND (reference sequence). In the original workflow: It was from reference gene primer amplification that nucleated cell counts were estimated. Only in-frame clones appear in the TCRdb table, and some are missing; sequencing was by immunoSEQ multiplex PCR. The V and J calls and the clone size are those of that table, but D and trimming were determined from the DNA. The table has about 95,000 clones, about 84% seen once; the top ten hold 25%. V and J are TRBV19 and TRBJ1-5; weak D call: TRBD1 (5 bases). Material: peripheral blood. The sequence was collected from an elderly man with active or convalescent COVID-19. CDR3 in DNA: TGTGCCAGTAGCCCCAATTTTGGGCAGGGTAAACAGCCCCAGCATTTT. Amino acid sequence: CASSPNFGQGKQPQHF.